The subject of this entry is one TCR beta chain. Sequencing was performed with immunoSEQ multiplex PCR; in TCRdb, only in-frame clones are kept and a portion is missing. The table has about 6,600 clones, over 55% seen once; the top ten hold 9.5% to 15%. The data were taken from a study of T cell repertoires in urothelial bladder cancer. Study in general: Three lesions each were cT0, cTa, cT1, and cT2 or greater.

The CDR3 is 12 amino acids. Germline CDR1 is GTSNPN and CDR2 is SVGIG (reference sequence). Trimming removed 2 bases at V and 5 bases at J, with 8 bases between. This TCR was sampled from a human donor with urothelial carcinoma. Sequenced material: tumor-infiltrating cells from bladder cancer. V and J are TRBV30 and TRBJ2-3; D not certain. The CDR3 DNA is TGTGCCTGGAGTTTTGGTCAAGATACGCAGTATTTT. Residues: CAWSFGQDTQYF.